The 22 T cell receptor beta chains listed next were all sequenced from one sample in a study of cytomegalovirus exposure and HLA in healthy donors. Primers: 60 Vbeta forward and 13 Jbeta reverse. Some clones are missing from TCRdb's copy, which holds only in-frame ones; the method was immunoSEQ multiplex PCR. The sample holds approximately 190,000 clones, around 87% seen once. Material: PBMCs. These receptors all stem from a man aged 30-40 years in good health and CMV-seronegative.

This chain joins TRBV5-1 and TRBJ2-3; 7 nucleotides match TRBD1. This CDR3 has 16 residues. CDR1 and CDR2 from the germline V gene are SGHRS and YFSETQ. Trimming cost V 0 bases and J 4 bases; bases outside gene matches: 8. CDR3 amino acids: CASSLGGGSSADTQYF. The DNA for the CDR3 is TGCGCCAGCAGCTTGGGAGGGGGCTCATCCGCAGATACGCAGTATTTT.

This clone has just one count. CDR3 protein: CASSFRNTEAFF. CDR3 in DNA: TGTGCCAGCAGCTTCCGGAACACTGAAGCTTTCTTT. This chain links TRBV7-2 with TRBJ1-1; D is undetermined. Trimming left V 3 bases short and J 1 base short, with 3 bases between. CDR3 size: 12 residues. Germline loops: CDR1 SGHTA, CDR2 FQGNSA.

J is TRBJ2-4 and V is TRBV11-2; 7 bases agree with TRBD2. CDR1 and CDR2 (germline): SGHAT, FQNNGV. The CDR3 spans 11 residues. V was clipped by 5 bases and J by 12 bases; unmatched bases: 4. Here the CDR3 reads CASSLGGSQYF. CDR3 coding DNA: TGTGCCAGCAGCCTCGGGGGGAGTCAGTACTTC.

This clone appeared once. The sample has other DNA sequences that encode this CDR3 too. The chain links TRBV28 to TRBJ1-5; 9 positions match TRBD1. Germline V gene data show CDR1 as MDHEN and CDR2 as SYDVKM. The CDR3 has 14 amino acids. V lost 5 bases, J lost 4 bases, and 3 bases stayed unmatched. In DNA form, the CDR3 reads TGTGCCAGCAGTCCGGGACAGGGTAATCAGCCCCAGCATTTT. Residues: CASSPGQGNQPQHF.

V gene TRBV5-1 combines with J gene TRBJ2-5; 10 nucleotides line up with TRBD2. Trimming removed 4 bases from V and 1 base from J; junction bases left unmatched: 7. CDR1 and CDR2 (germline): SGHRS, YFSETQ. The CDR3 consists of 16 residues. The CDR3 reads CASSHGLAVRQETQYF. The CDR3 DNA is TGCGCCAGCAGCCACGGACTAGCGGTCCGCCAAGAGACCCAGTACTTC.

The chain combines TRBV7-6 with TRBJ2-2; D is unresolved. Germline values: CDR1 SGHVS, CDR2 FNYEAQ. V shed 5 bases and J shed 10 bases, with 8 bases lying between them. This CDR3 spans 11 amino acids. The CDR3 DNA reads TGTGCCAGCAGCGGTACAGCGGAGCTGTTTTTT. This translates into CASSGTAELFF.

CDR3 region: CASSLGWAEAFF. The CDR3 DNA is TGTGCCAGCAGCCTCGGGTGGGCTGAAGCTTTCTTT. The chain combines TRBV7-2 with TRBJ1-1; D remains ambiguous. The CDR3 consists of 12 residues. V dropped 5 bases and J dropped 6 bases, with 10 bases sitting between them. CDR1 and CDR2 from the germline V gene are SGHTA and FQGNSA.

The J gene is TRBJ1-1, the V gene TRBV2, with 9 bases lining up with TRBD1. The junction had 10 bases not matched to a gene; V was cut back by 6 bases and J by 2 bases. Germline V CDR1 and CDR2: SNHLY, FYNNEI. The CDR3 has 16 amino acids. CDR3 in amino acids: CASSGPGTGTNTEAFF. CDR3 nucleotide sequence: TGTGCCAGCAGCGGTCCCGGGACAGGGACTAACACTGAAGCTTTCTTT.

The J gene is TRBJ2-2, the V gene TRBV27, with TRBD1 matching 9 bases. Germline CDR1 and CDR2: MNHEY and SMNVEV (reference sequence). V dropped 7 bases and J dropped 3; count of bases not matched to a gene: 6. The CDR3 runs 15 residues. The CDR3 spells CASTLDRGYTGELFF. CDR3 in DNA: TGTGCCAGCACTCTTGACAGGGGGTACACCGGGGAGCTGTTTTTT.

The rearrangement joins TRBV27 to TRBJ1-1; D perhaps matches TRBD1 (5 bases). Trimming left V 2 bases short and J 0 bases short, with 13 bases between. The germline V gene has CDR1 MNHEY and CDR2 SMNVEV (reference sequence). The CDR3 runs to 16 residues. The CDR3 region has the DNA TGTGCCAGCAGTTTAGGCGTGCGCAGGGTGAACACTGAAGCTTTCTTT. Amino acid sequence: CASSLGVRRVNTEAFF.

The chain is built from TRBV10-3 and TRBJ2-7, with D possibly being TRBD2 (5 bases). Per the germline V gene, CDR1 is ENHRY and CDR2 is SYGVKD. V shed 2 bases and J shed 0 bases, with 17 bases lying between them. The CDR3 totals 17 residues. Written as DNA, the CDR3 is TGTGCCATCAGTGAGACCGACGAGGGTCCGACCTCCTACGAGCAGTACTTC. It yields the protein CAISETDEGPTSYEQYF.

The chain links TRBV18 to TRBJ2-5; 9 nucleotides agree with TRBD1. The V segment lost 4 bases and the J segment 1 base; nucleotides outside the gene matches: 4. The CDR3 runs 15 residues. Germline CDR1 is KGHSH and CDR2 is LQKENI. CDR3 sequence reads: CASSRGQGSQETQYF. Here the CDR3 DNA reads TGTGCCAGCTCACGCGGACAGGGGTCCCAAGAGACCCAGTACTTC.

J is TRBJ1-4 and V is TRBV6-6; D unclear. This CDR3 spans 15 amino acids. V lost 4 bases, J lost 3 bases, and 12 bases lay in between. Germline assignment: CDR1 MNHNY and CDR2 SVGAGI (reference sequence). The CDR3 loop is CASSFTRQANEKLFF. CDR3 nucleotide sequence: TGTGCCAGCAGTTTCACCCGGCAGGCTAATGAAAAACTGTTTTTT.

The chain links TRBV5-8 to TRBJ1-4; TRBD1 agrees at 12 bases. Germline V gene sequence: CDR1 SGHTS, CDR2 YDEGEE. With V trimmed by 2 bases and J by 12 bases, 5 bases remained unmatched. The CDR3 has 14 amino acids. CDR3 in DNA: TGTGCCAGCAGCTTATCGGGACAGGGGGCTGAACTGTTTTTT. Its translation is CASSLSGQGAELFF.

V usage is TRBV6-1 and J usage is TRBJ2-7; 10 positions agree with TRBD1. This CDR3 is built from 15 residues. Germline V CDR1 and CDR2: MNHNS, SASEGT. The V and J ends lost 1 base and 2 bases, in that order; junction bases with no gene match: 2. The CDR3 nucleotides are TGTGCCAGCAGTGAAGAAGGGACAGGGGCCTACGAGCAGTACTTC. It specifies CASSEEGTGAYEQYF.

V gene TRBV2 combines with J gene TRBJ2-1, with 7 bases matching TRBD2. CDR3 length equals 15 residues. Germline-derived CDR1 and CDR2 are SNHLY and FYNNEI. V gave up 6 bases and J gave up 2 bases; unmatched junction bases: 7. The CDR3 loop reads CASRITSVTYNEQFF. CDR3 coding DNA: TGTGCCAGCAGGATAACTAGCGTGACCTACAATGAGCAGTTCTTC.

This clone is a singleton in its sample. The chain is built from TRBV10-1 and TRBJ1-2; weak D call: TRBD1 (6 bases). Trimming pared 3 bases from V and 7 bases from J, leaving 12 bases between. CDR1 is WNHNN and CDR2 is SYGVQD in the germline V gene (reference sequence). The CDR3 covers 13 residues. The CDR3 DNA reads TGCGCCAGCAGTGACACTGGGGGCTTTGGCTACACCTTC. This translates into CASSDTGGFGYTF.

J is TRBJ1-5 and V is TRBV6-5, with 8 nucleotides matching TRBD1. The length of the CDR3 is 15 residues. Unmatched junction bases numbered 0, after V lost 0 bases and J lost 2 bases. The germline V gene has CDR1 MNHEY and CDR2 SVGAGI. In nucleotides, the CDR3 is TGTGCCAGCAGTTACTCGGGACAGGGCAATCAGCCCCAGCATTTT. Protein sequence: CASSYSGQGNQPQHF.

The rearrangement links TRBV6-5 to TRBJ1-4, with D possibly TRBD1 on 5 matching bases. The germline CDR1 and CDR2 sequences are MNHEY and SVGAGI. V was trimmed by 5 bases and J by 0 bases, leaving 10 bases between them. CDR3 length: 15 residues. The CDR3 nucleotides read TGTGCCAGCAGTCTTACGGGGGCAACTAATGAAAAACTGTTTTTT. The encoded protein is CASSLTGATNEKLFF.

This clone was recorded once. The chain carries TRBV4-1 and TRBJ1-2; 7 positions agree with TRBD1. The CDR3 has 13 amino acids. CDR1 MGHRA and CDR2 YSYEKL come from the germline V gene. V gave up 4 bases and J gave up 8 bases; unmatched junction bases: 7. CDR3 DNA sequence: TGCGCCAGCAGCCGAACCACAGGGGACGGCTACACCTTC. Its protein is CASSRTTGDGYTF.

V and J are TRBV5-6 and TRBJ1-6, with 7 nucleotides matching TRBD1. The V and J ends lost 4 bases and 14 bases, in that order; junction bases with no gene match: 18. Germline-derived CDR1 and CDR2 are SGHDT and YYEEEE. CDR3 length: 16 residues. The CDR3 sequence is CASSKTGTASPWALHF. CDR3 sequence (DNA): TGTGCCAGCAGCAAAACTGGGACAGCCAGCCCTTGGGCCCTCCACTTT.

The CDR3 sequence is CASSPTDGGYYEQYF. CDR3 sequence (DNA): TGTGCCAGCAGCCCGACGGACGGGGGATACTACGAGCAGTACTTC. This rearrangement joins TRBV5-6 to TRBJ2-7; D perhaps matches TRBD2 (6 bases). Germline assignment: CDR1 SGHDT and CDR2 YYEEEE. This CDR3 is built from 15 residues. V lost 4 bases to trimming and J lost 3 bases, with 17 bases between them.